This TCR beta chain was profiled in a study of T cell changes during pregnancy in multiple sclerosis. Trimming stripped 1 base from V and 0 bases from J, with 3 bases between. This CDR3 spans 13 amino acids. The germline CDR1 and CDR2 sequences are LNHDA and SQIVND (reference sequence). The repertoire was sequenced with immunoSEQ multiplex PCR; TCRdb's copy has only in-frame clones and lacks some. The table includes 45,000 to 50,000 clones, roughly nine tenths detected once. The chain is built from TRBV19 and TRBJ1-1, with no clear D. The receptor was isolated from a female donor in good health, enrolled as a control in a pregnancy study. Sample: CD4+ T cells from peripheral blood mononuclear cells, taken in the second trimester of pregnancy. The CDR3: CASSIVVNTEAFF. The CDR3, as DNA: TGTGCCAGTAGTATAGTAGTGAACACTGAAGCTTTCTTT.